This T cell receptor (beta chain) derives from a study of glioma-infiltrating T cells. Whole-study results and caveats: CDR3 overlap between tissue and blood was very small. Tissue-blood divergence was below expectation in non-neoplastic patients, above in gliomas.

As concerns this clonotype: The antigen is unknown. A much larger clone lies a single base off, so this may be a read error.

This CDR3 is 16 amino acids long. The germline V gene has CDR1 SGHVS and CDR2 FNYEAQ. Amplification of TCR alpha and beta CDR3 regions from RNA used iRepertoire nested multiplex PCR. Tissue mRNA or PBMC total RNA, about 90-450 ng, went into one-step reverse transcription and amplification. TCRdb independently ran MiXCR on the multiplex PCR reads; one entry per CDR3 protein. The table lists 100,000 to 150,000 distinct CDR3 sequences, approximately 23% of them singletons. The sequenced sample consisted of glioma tissue, nonneoplastic brain tissue, or PBMCs (not recorded which). V and J are TRBV7-6 and TRBJ2-5; D remains ambiguous. This clonotype originated in a human donor with low-grade glioma or glioblastoma, undergoing nonglioma brain surgery, or in good health (not recorded which). This chain's CDR3 is CANSLRAGRGGETQYF. CDR3 nucleotide sequence: TGTGCCAACAGCTTAAGGGCCGGACGAGGCGGCGAGACCCAGTACTTC.